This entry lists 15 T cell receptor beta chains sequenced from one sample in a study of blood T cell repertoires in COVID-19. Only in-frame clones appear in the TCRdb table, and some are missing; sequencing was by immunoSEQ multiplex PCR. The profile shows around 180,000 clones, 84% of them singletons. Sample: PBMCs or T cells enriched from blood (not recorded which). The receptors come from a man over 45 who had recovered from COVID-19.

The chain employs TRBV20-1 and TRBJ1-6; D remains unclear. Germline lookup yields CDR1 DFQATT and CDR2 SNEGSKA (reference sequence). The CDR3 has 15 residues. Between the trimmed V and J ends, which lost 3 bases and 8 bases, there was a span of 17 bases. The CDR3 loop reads CSASIQRRVYSPLHF. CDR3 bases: TGCAGTGCTAGTATTCAGCGTCGAGTGTATTCACCCCTCCACTTT.

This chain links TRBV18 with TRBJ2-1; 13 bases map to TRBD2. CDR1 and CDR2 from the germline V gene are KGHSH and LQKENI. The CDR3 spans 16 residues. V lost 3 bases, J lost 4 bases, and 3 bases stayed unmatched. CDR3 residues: CASSPGTSGDYNEQFF. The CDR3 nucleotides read TGTGCCAGCTCACCTGGGACTAGCGGGGATTACAATGAGCAGTTCTTC.

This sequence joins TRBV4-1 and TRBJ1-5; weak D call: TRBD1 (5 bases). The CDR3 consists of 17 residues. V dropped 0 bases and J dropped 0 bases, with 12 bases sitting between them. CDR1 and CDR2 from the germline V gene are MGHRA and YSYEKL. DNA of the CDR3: TGCGCCAGCAGCCAAGAGGGGCCACCTTATAGCAATCAGCCCCAGCATTTT. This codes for CASSQEGPPYSNQPQHF.

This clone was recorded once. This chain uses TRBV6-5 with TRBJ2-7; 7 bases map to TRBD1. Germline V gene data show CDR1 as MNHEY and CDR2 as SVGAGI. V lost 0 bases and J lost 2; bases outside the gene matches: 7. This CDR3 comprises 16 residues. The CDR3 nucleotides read TGTGCCAGCAGTTACTCGATGACAGGGTATACCTACGAGCAGTACTTC. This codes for CASSYSMTGYTYEQYF.

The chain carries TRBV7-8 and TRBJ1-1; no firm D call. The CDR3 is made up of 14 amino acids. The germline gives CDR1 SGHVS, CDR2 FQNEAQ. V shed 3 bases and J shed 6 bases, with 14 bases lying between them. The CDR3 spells CASSLRRVDAEAFF. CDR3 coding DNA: TGTGCCAGCAGCTTGAGGCGGGTCGACGCTGAAGCTTTCTTT.

The CDR3: CASSLRGAMRETQYF. The CDR3 DNA is TGTGCCAGCAGCCTACGGGGGGCGATGAGAGAGACCCAGTACTTC. The genes are TRBV3-1 (or the pseudogene TRBV3-2) and TRBJ2-5, with a possible D match to TRBD2 (7 bases). Looked up from germline, CDR1 is LGHDT and CDR2 is YNNKEL (reference sequence). The ends were cut back, 4 bases at V and 4 bases at J, with 16 bases in the middle. The CDR3 totals 15 residues.

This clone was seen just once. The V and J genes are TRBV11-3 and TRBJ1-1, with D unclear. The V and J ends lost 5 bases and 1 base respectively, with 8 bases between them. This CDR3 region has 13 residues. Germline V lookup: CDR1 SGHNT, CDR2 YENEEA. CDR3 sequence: CASSKAGNTEAFF. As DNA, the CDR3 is TGTGCCAGCAGCAAGGCGGGGAACACTGAAGCTTTCTTT.

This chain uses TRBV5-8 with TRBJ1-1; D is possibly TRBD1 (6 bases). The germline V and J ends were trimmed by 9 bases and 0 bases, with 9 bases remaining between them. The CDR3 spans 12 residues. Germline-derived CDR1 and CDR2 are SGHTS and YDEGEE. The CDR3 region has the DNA TGTGCCACCCGGACAGTGAACACTGAAGCTTTCTTT. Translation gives CATRTVNTEAFF.

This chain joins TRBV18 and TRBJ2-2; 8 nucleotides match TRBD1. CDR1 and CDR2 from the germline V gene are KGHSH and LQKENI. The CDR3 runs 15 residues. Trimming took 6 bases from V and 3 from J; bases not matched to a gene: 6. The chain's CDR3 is CASSPGTGDTGELFF. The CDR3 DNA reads TGTGCCAGCTCCCCCGGGACAGGCGACACCGGGGAGCTGTTTTTT.

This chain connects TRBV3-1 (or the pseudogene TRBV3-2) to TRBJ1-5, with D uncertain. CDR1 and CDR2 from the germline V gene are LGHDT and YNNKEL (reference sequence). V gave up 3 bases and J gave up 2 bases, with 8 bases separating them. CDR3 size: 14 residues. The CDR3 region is CASSHSRGNQPQHF. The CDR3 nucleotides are TGTGCCAGCAGCCATAGTCGGGGCAATCAGCCCCAGCATTTT.

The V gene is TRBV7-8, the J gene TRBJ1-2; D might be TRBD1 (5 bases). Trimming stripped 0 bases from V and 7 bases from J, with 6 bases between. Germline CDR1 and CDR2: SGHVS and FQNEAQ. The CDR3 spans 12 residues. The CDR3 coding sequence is TGTGCCAGCAGCTTAGCGCAGGGTGGCTACACCTTC. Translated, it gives CASSLAQGGYTF.

The CDR3 DNA sequence: TGTGCCAGCAGCGTAGGCACAGGGGGGGCCCGGGGCTACACCTTC. It yields the protein CASSVGTGGARGYTF. The chain has TRBV9 and TRBJ1-2; the match to TRBD1 covers 8 bases. V lost 0 bases to trimming and J lost 8 bases; unmatched junction nucleotides: 9. Germline CDR1 reads SGDLS; CDR2 reads YYNGEE. CDR3 length equals 15 residues. Looking up the rest from reference TRBV9 and TRBJ1-2 gives the full variable domain: DSGVTQTPKHLITATGQRVTLRCSPRSGDLSVYWYQQSLDQGLQFLIQYYNGEERAKGNILERFSAQQFPDLHSELNLSSLELGDSALYFCASSVGTGGARGYTFGSGTRLTVV.

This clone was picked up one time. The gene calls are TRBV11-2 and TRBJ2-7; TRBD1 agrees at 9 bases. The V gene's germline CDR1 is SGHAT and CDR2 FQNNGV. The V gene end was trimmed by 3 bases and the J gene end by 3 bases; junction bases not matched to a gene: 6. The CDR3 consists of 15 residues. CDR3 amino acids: CASSFTDRGVYEQYF. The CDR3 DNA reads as TGTGCCAGCAGCTTTACGGACAGGGGAGTCTACGAGCAGTACTTC.

CDR3 sequence: CASSEGQGGYTF. CDR3 in DNA: TGTGCCAGCAGTGAGGGACAGGGGGGCTACACCTTC. The chain combines TRBV6-1 with TRBJ1-2; 10 nucleotides align to TRBD1. Trimming cost V 3 bases and J 8 bases; bases outside gene matches: 0. Germline CDR1 reads MNHNS; CDR2 reads SASEGT. The CDR3 covers 12 residues.

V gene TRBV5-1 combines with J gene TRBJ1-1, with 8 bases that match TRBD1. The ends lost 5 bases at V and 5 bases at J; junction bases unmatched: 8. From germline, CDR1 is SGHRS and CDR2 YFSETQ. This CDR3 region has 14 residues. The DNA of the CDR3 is TGCGCCAGCAGGATCACAGGGGGACTTACTGAAGCTTTCTTT. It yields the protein CASRITGGLTEAFF.